The 6 T cell receptor beta chains below come from one sample, sequenced in a study of T cell responses to AZD1222 COVID-19 vaccine. The repertoire was sequenced with immunoSEQ multiplex PCR; TCRdb's copy has only in-frame clones and lacks some. The sample holds roughly 150,000 clones; approximately 90% are singletons and the top ten take 0.85% to 1.1%. The sample here was peripheral blood, taken 28 days after the second AZD1222 dose. These receptors were collected from an adult who received the AZD1222 COVID-19 vaccine.

The gene calls are TRBV4-2 and TRBJ1-6, with 7 bases fitting TRBD1. The junction had 7 bases not matched to a gene; V was cut back by 0 bases and J by 5 bases. This CDR3 comprises 17 residues. Germline loops: CDR1 LGHNA, CDR2 YNFKEQ. The CDR3 nucleotides read TGTGCCAGCAGCCAAGATCGAAGGGGGCGGGATAATTCACCCCTCCACTTT. This gives the protein CASSQDRRGRDNSPLHF.

The chain recombines TRBV15 with TRBJ2-7; TRBD1 matches 7 bases. The CDR3 totals 14 residues. Germline trimming cut 4 bases from V and 6 bases from J; bases unmatched to any gene: 9. Germline V gene sequence: CDR1 LNHNV, CDR2 YYDKDF (reference sequence). The CDR3 DNA is TGTGCCACCAGCAAAGACAGGGTTGCGGGCGAGCAGTACTTC. Amino acids: CATSKDRVAGEQYF.

Regarding this clone: Other DNA sequences of this sample code for an identical CDR3. The V gene is TRBV18, the J gene TRBJ1-1; no firm D call. Germline assignment: CDR1 KGHSH and CDR2 LQKENI. V was clipped by 3 bases and J by 1 base, with 6 bases between them. The length of the CDR3 is 13 residues. CDR3 DNA sequence: TGTGCCAGCTCACCCCAGAAGAACACTGAAGCTTTCTTT. Its protein is CASSPQKNTEAFF.

The chain uses TRBV6-4 and TRBJ2-1, with 7 bases that match TRBD1. CDR1 is MRHNA and CDR2 is SNTAGT in the germline V gene. V shed 5 bases and J 3 bases; nucleotides not matched to a gene: 7. The CDR3 runs 15 residues. CDR3 nucleotide sequence: TGTGCCAGCAGTCAATCCGGGACAGACTACAATGAGCAGTTCTTC. The encoded protein is CASSQSGTDYNEQFF.

The rearrangement uses TRBV11-2 and TRBJ2-1; 8 nucleotides align to TRBD2. The length of the CDR3 is 16 residues. From germline, CDR1 is SGHAT and CDR2 FQNNGV. The V gene end was trimmed by 5 bases and the J gene end by 10 bases; junction bases not matched to a gene: 16. The CDR3 reads CASSNPAGGPLGEQFF. The CDR3 bases are TGTGCCAGCAGCAACCCTGCGGGGGGCCCCCTCGGGGAGCAGTTCTTC.

This rearrangement joins TRBV27 to TRBJ1-5; the D is unclear. The CDR3 is 14 amino acids. In germline, CDR1 is MNHEY, CDR2 SMNVEV (reference sequence). The V and J ends lost 6 bases and 6 bases respectively, with 15 bases between them. CDR3 loop: CASSIRTEGQPQHF. CDR3 DNA sequence: TGTGCCAGCAGCATCCGGACGGAGGGTCAGCCCCAGCATTTT.